The 13 T cell receptor beta chains below were found in one sample sequenced in a study of regulatory T cells in long-lasting Graves disease. Regarding time point: newly diagnosed GD, antithyroid drugs for less than 3 months. Following extraction of RNA from PBMCs, that RNA was used to make the TCR library. Investigators prepared the TCR beta libraries by applying iRepertoire HTBI primers and Arm-PCR of CDR3 regions. Via MiXCR, TCRdb re-called the multiplex PCR reads, giving one row per CDR3 protein. The sample has approximately 400,000 distinct CDR3 sequences; 12% are singletons. These data also formed part of another study, on T cells in Graves' hyperthyroidism and ophthalmopathy.

Specimen: peripheral blood mononuclear cells (PBMCs), collected at new diagnosis, from a patient treated with antithyroid drugs. Receptors were obtained from a woman between 18 and 29 years old with Graves disease.

V and J are TRBV7-9 and TRBJ2-7; D possibly corresponds to TRBD2 (6 bases). Germline V gives CDR1 SEHNR, CDR2 FQNEAQ (reference sequence). This CDR3 region has 14 residues. V lost 4 bases to trimming and J lost 5 bases, with 15 bases between them. The CDR3, as DNA: TGTGCCAGCAGCTACCCAGGGAGGCAGAACGAGCAGTACTTC. It codes for CASSYPGRQNEQYF. Filled out from reference TRBV7-9 and TRBJ2-7, the complete variable domain reads DTGVSQNPRHKITKRGQNVTFRCDPISEHNRLYWYRQTLGQGPEFLTYFQNEAQLEKSRLLSDRFSAERPKGSFSTLEIQRTEQGDSAMYLCASSYPGRQNEQYFGPGTRLTVT.

In its sample, this clonotype was seen many times. The rearrangement links TRBV6-5 to TRBJ2-7; D call uncertain. This CDR3 comprises 12 residues. Trimming pared 2 bases from V and 6 bases from J, leaving 8 bases between. Looked up from germline, CDR1 is MNHEY and CDR2 is SVGAGI. CDR3 DNA: TGTGCCAGCAGTTACGCCCGAGGCGAGCAGTACTTC. Its translation is CASSYARGEQYF.

This clonotype was seen at least ten times. J is TRBJ1-5 and V is TRBV4-1; maybe TRBD1 (6 bases). Germline V lookup: CDR1 MGHRA, CDR2 YSYEKL. The V gene lost 3 bases and the J gene lost 1 base, with 10 bases spanning the gap. The CDR3 extends over 15 amino acids. CDR3: CASSQPGTSNQPQHF. The DNA for the CDR3 is TGCGCCAGCAGCCAGCCCGGGACAAGCAATCAGCCCCAGCATTTT.

The sample holds many counts of this clonotype. The gene calls are TRBV29-1 and TRBJ1-1; a possible D gene is TRBD1 (5 bases). Germline assignment: CDR1 SQVTM and CDR2 ANQGSEA. Trimming left V 6 bases short and J 1 base short, with 12 bases between. The CDR3 has 13 residues. CDR3 residues: CSVGVGGNTEAFF. The CDR3 DNA sequence: TGCAGCGTGGGGGTCGGGGGGAACACTGAAGCTTTCTTT.

This clonotype came up many times. CDR3 sequence: CSARDSRQGYEQYF. The CDR3, as DNA: TGCAGTGCTAGAGATTCTAGACAGGGCTACGAGCAGTACTTC. This chain connects TRBV20-1 to TRBJ2-7; TRBD1 matches 7 bases. The V segment lost 0 bases and the J segment 3 bases; nucleotides outside the gene matches: 5. The CDR3 has 14 amino acids. Germline loops: CDR1 DFQATT, CDR2 SNEGSKA (reference sequence).

The V call is TRBV14, the J call TRBJ2-6; D not certain. This CDR3 contains 13 residues. The V gene's germline CDR1 is SGHDN and CDR2 FVKESK. V was clipped by 9 bases and J by 0 bases, with 6 bases between them. The CDR3 reads CASTYSGANVLTF. CDR3 coding DNA: TGTGCCAGTACCTACTCTGGGGCCAACGTCCTGACTTTC.

This clonotype has only a few counts. The J gene is TRBJ2-7, the V gene TRBV27; D is undetermined. Between the trimmed V and J ends, which lost 3 bases and 0 bases, there was a span of 9 bases. Germline V gene sequence: CDR1 MNHEY, CDR2 SMNVEV (reference sequence). CDR3 length: 14 residues. CDR3 in DNA: TGTGCCAGCAGTTTCGGCGTGAGCTCCTACGAGCAGTACTTC. It is translated as CASSFGVSSYEQYF.

This clonotype was recorded many times. The chain is built from TRBV24-1 and TRBJ2-1, with TRBD2 as a possible D gene (6 bases). This CDR3 is 14 amino acids long. Trimming pared 3 bases from V and 7 bases from J, leaving 12 bases between. The germline V gene has CDR1 KGHDR and CDR2 SFDVKD. The CDR3 protein is CATSDRGAGNEQFF. The CDR3 region has the DNA TGTGCCACCAGTGATAGAGGGGCGGGGAATGAGCAGTTCTTC.

V usage is TRBV19 and J usage is TRBJ2-5; D not resolved. The ends were cut back, 3 bases at V and 2 bases at J, with 7 bases in the middle. The CDR3 covers 13 residues. The germline CDR1 and CDR2 sequences are LNHDA and SQIVND (reference sequence). CDR3 in amino acids: CASSILPQETQYF. DNA for the CDR3: TGTGCCAGTAGTATCCTGCCTCAAGAGACCCAGTACTTC.

Many counts were recorded for this clonotype. The chain links TRBV6-2 or TRBV6-3 to TRBJ1-6, with unresolved D. The CDR3 is 14 amino acids. Germline V gene lookup returns CDR1 MNHEY and CDR2 SVGEGT. Trimming took off 2 bases at V and 10 bases at J, with 12 bases between the two ends. The CDR3 sequence is CASSYAGRRSPLHF. The DNA of the CDR3 is TGTGCCAGCAGTTACGCGGGGAGGCGGTCACCCCTCCACTTT.

Of note for this clonotype: With a much larger clone just one base away, this may be a read error. The V call is TRBV6-1, the J call TRBJ1-1, with D unresolved. Deletions cut 3 bases from V and 0 bases from J, with 8 bases between. This CDR3 is built from 14 residues. Germline V gives CDR1 MNHNS, CDR2 SASEGT. This CDR3 reads CASSENGMNTEAFF. DNA of the CDR3: TGTGCCAGCAGTGAGAATGGTATGAACACTGAAGCTTTCTTT.

This clonotype was seen many times. This rearrangement joins TRBV13 to TRBJ2-1; D is undetermined. Per germline, CDR1 PRHDT and CDR2 FYEKMQ (reference sequence). With 1 base removed from V and 9 bases from J, the gap between germline ends came to 16 bases. CDR3 length: 15 amino acids. This CDR3 is CASSLEGWAPGEQFF. CDR3 DNA sequence: TGTGCCAGCAGCTTAGAAGGCTGGGCGCCCGGTGAGCAGTTCTTC.

This clonotype was seen ten or more times. The gene calls are TRBV7-6 and TRBJ1-6; maybe TRBD1 (5 bases). V was cut by 4 bases and J by 5 bases, with 6 bases left in between. Germline CDR1 reads SGHVS; CDR2 reads FNYEAQ. The CDR3 is made up of 13 amino acids. The CDR3 region is CASSSTDNSPLHF. The CDR3 DNA is TGTGCCAGCAGCTCGACAGATAATTCACCCCTCCACTTT.